This T cell receptor (beta chain) is drawn from a study of TIL therapy for anti-PD-1-resistant metastatic lung cancer. Study observations and caveats: Patients were highly selected, enriched for treatment-naive, never-smoker and oncogene-addicted cases. TIL cultures after expansion showed higher clonality and lower diversity than baseline tumor (median roughly 6.3% vs 31%).

CDR1 and CDR2 from the germline V gene are SGHRS and YFSETQ. Between the trimmed V and J ends, which lost 0 bases and 4 bases, there was a span of 13 bases. This CDR3 region has 16 residues. Time point reported: pre-treatment sample, taken before nivolumab and TIL therapy. Most excised metastases sampled were pleural nodules or supraclavicular lymph nodes. Adults with stage 4 NSCLC were enrolled in a phase I trial. Sequencing used immunoSEQ v3. Sequencing depth was approximately 2 million read pairs for survey level, roughly 4.5-6.5 million for deep. TCRdb's table, derived via immunoSEQ multiplex PCR, lists solely in-frame clones and lacks some. In the table there are about 25,000 clones, over 55% of which are singletons. This clone is deemed medium-sized. Its antigen is currently unknown.

This chain joins TRBV5-1 and TRBJ2-2; perhaps TRBD1 as D (5 bases). This receptor was taken from a person between 25 and 79 years old with non-small cell lung cancer. The sample here was tumor tissue, taken at baseline. As DNA, the CDR3 is TGCGCCAGCAGCTTGGCTCCAGGGTCCGGCACCGGGGAGCTGTTTTTT. Encoded protein: CASSLAPGSGTGELFF.